The 10 T cell receptor beta chains below were found in one sample sequenced in a study of CD8 T cells in ankylosing spondylitis. TCRdb reprocessed the 5' RACE reads with MiXCR, giving one entry per CDR3 protein. The table has some 290,000 distinct CDR3 sequences, roughly 20% seen once; the top ten hold 7.5% to 9%. Sample: blood, either unsorted or a sorted T cell fraction (not recorded which). The receptors shown here come from a male donor with ankylosing spondylitis or in good health (not recorded which).

A few counts support this clonotype. This rearrangement joins TRBV12-3 or TRBV12-4 to TRBJ2-3; tentatively, D is TRBD1 or TRBD2 (5 bases each). The V and J ends lost 1 base and 0 bases respectively, with 14 bases between them. The CDR3 runs to 17 residues. The CDR3 protein is CASSLVRGAASTDTQYF. CDR3 in DNA: TGTGCCAGCAGTTTAGTCCGGGGCGCGGCTAGCACAGATACGCAGTATTTT.

This clonotype appeared many times. The chain recombines TRBV2 with TRBJ1-1; possible D gene TRBD1, 5 bases. The V end lost 6 bases, the J end lost 3 bases, and 11 bases lay between the germline ends. The germline CDR1 and CDR2 sequences are SNHLY and FYNNEI. The CDR3 totals 13 residues. CDR3 loop: CASRDMVHTEAFF. CDR3 in DNA: TGTGCCAGCAGGGACATGGTTCACACTGAAGCTTTCTTT.

V gene TRBV12-3 or TRBV12-4 combines with J gene TRBJ2-7; D gene uncertain. The CDR3 covers 13 residues. V was clipped by 2 bases and J by 2 bases, with 7 bases between them. The DNA of the CDR3 is TGTGCCAGCAGTTTAAGGCAGCCCTACGAGCAGTACGTC. The encoded protein is CASSLRQPYEQYV.

This clonotype turned up a few times. V gene TRBV10-3 combines with J gene TRBJ1-4, with D uncertain. V was pared by 4 bases and J by 5 bases, with 5 bases between. The CDR3 is made up of 12 amino acids. Germline CDR1 and CDR2: ENHRY and SYGVKD. In nucleotides, the CDR3 is TGTGCCATCAGTGGGTTCAATGAAAAACTGTTTTTT. It is translated as CAISGFNEKLFF.

The chain joins TRBV3-1 to TRBJ2-4, with D possibly matching TRBD1 (6 bases). This CDR3 has 16 residues. V shed 1 base and J shed 2 bases, with 12 bases lying between them. Germline CDR1 LGHDT, CDR2 YNNKEL (reference sequence). The CDR3 region is CASSQGTVKTKNIQYF. The CDR3 DNA reads TGTGCCAGCAGCCAAGGGACAGTTAAGACCAAAAACATTCAGTACTTC.

This clonotype turned up a few times. The chain joins TRBV5-6 to TRBJ2-6, with TRBD2 matching 7 bases. Germline assignment: CDR1 SGHDT and CDR2 YYEEEE. The CDR3 length is 17 residues. The trim removed 3 bases at V and 2 bases at J, leaving 8 bases unmatched. DNA of the CDR3: TGTGCCAGCAGCTCACGACTAGCTGGAACTGGGGCCAACGTCCTGACTTTC. It specifies CASSSRLAGTGANVLTF.

This clonotype was seen only a few times. This chain joins TRBV9 and TRBJ2-2; 7 bases agree with TRBD2. There are 20 residues in the CDR3. CDR1 SGDLS and CDR2 YYNGEE come from the germline V gene. V lost 0 bases, J lost 0 bases, and 14 bases stayed unmatched. CDR3 in amino acids: CASSVARGGLAATNTGELFF. CDR3 bases: TGTGCCAGCAGCGTAGCTCGTGGGGGTCTAGCGGCCACGAACACCGGGGAGCTGTTTTTT.

J is TRBJ2-5 and V is TRBV20-1; no clear D. Germline-derived CDR1 and CDR2 are DFQATT and SNEGSKA (reference sequence). The V end was cut by 0 bases, the J end by 1 base, with 6 bases between. CDR3 length: 13 amino acids. The CDR3 sequence is CSARDGVQETQYF. The CDR3 DNA sequence: TGCAGTGCTAGAGATGGGGTCCAAGAGACCCAGTACTTC.

The chain has TRBV20-1 and TRBJ2-3; 12 bases map to TRBD2. Losses at the gene ends were 2 bases for V and 2 bases for J; bases not matched to a gene: 8. CDR1 and CDR2 from the germline V gene are DFQATT and SNEGSKA (reference sequence). The CDR3 runs to 17 residues. The CDR3 is CSARKPGLAGFTDTQYF. For the CDR3, the DNA is TGCAGTGCTAGAAAACCGGGACTAGCGGGTTTCACAGATACGCAGTATTTT.

This chain connects TRBV6-1 to TRBJ2-2; D ambiguous. The V and J ends lost 8 bases and 0 bases respectively, with 10 bases between them. Germline CDR1 is MNHNS and CDR2 is SASEGT. The CDR3 runs to 14 residues. The CDR3 DNA is TGTGCCAGCGGGTCAACCACGAACACCGGGGAGCTGTTTTTT. Residues: CASGSTTNTGELFF.